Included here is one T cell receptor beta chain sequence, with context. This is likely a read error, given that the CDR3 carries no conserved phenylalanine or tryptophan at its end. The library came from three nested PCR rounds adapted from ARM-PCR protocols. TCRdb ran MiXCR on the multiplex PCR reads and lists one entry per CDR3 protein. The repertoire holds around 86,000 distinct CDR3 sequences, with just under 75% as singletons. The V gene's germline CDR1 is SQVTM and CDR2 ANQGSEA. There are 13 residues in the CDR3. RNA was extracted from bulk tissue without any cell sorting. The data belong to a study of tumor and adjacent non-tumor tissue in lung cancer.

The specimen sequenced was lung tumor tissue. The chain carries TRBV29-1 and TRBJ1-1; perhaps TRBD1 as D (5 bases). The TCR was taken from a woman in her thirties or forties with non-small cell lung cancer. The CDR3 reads CSVRSTVNTEAFS. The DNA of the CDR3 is TGCAGCGTCCGTTCGACAGTGAACACCGAAGCTTTCTCT.